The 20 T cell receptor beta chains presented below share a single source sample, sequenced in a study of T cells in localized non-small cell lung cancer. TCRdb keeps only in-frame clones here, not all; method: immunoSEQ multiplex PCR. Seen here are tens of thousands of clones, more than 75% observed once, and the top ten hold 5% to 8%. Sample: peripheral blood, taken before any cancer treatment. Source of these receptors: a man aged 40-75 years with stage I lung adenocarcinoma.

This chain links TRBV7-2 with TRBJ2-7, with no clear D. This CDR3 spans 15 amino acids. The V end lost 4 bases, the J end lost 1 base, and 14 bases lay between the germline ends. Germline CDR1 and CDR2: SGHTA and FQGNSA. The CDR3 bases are TGTGCCAGCAGCTCCACCGGTTTAGATTCCTACGAGCAGTACTTC. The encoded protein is CASSSTGLDSYEQYF.

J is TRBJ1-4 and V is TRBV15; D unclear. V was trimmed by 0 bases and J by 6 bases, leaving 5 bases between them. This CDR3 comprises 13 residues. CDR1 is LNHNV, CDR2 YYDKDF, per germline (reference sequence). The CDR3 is CATSREVHEKLFF. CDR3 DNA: TGTGCCACCAGCAGAGAGGTCCATGAAAAACTGTTTTTT.

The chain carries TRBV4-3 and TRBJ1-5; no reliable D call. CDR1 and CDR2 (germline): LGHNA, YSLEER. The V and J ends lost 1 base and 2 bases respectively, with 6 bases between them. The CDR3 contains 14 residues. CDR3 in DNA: TGCGCCAGCAGCCAAGGTTGGGGCAATCAGCCCCAGCATTTT. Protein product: CASSQGWGNQPQHF.

The CDR3 DNA is TGTGCCAGCGGGGTAGCGGGAGGCCGCTCGGATGAGCAGTTCTTC. It is translated as CASGVAGGRSDEQFF. The V call is TRBV6-5, the J call TRBJ2-1; 10 bases fit TRBD2. The CDR3 extends over 15 amino acids. From germline, CDR1 is MNHEY and CDR2 SVGAGI. Unmatched junction bases numbered 12, after V lost 8 bases and J lost 8 bases.

As DNA, the CDR3 is TGTGCCAGCAGCCAGGGACCAGAAAGTAATGAGCAGTTCTTC. This translates into CASSQGPESNEQFF. The J gene is TRBJ2-1, the V gene TRBV7-3, with D tentatively TRBD1 or TRBD2 (5 bases each). Germline V gives CDR1 SGHTA, CDR2 FQGTGA. Trimming stripped 5 bases from V and 7 bases from J, with 15 bases between. This CDR3 spans 14 amino acids. The entire variable domain, with the rest obtained from reference TRBV7-3 and TRBJ2-1, is as follows: GAGVSQTPSNKVTEKGKYVELRCDPISGHTALYWYRQSLGQGPEFLIYFQGTGAADDSGLPNDRFFAVRPEGSVSTLKIQRTERGDSAVYLCASSQGPESNEQFFGPGTRLTVL.

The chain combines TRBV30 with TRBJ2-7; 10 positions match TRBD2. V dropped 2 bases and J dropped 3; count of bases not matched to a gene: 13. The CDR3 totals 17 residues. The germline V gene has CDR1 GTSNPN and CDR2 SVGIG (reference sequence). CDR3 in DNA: TGTGCCTGGAGTCGGACTAGCGGACCCTTAGGGAGCTACGAGCAGTACTTC. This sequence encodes CAWSRTSGPLGSYEQYF. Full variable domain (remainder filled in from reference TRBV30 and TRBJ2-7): SQTIHQWPATLVQPVGSPLSLECTVEGTSNPNLYWYRQAAGRGLQLLFYSVGIGQISSEVPQNLSASRPQDRQFILSSKKLLLSDSGFYLCAWSRTSGPLGSYEQYFGPGTRLTVT.

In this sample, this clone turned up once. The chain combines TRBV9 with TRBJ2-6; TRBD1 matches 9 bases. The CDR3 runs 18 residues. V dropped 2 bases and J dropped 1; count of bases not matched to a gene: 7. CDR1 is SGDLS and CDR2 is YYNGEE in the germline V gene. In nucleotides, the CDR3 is TGTGCCAGCAGCGTCGGACAGGGGACTTCGTCTGGGGCCAACGTCCTGACTTTC. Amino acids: CASSVGQGTSSGANVLTF. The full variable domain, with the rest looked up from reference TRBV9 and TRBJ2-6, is DSGVTQTPKHLITATGQRVTLRCSPRSGDLSVYWYQQSLDQGLQFLIQYYNGEERAKGNILERFSAQQFPDLHSELNLSSLELGDSALYFCASSVGQGTSSGANVLTFGAGSRLTVL.

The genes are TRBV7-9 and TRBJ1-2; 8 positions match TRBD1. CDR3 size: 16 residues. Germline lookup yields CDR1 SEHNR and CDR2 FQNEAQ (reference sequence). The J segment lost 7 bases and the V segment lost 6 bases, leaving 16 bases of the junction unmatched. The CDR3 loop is CASRSTRGTGLGGYTF. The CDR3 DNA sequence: TGTGCCAGCAGGTCAACTCGTGGGACAGGCCTTGGTGGCTACACCTTC.

Here the CDR3 reads CASSSPAGVDQPQHF. The CDR3 region has the DNA TGTGCCAGCAGTTCCCCGGCAGGGGTTGATCAGCCCCAGCATTTT. The V gene is TRBV28, the J gene TRBJ1-5, with D perhaps matching TRBD1 (6 bases). Trimming removed 4 bases at V and 5 bases at J, with 15 bases between. The CDR3 consists of 15 residues. Germline V lookup: CDR1 MDHEN, CDR2 SYDVKM. Looking up the rest from reference TRBV28 and TRBJ1-5 gives the full variable domain: DVKVTQSSRYLVKRTGEKVFLECVQDMDHENMFWYRQDPGLGLRLIYFSYDVKMKEKGDIPEGYSVSREKKERFSLILESASTNQTSMYLCASSSPAGVDQPQHFGDGTRLSIL.

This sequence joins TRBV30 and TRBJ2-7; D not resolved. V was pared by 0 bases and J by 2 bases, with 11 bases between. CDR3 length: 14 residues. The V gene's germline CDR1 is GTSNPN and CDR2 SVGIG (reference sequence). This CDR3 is CAWSVSAGPYEQYF. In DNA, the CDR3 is TGTGCCTGGAGTGTATCTGCCGGGCCCTACGAGCAGTACTTC.

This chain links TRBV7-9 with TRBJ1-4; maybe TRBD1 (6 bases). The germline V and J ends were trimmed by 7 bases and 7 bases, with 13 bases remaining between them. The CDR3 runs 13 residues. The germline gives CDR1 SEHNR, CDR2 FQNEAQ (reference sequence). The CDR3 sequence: CASTPGAGEKLFF. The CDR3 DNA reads TGTGCCAGCACCCCGGGGGCGGGTGAAAAACTGTTTTTT.

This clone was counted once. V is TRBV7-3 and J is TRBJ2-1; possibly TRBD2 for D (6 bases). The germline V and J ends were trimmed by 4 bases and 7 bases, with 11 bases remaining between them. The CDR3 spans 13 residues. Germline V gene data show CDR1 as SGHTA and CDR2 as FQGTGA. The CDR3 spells CASSSGGPNEQFF. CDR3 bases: TGTGCCAGCAGCTCCGGGGGTCCGAATGAGCAGTTCTTC. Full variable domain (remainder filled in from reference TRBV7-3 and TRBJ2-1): GAGVSQTPSNKVTEKGKYVELRCDPISGHTALYWYRQSLGQGPEFLIYFQGTGAADDSGLPNDRFFAVRPEGSVSTLKIQRTERGDSAVYLCASSSGGPNEQFFGPGTRLTVL.

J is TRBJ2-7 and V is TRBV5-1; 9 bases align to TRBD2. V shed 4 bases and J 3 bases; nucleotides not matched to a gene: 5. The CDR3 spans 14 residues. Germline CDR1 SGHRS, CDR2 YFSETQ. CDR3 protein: CASSTGTSNYEQYF. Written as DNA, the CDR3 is TGCGCCAGCAGCACCGGGACTAGCAACTACGAGCAGTACTTC.

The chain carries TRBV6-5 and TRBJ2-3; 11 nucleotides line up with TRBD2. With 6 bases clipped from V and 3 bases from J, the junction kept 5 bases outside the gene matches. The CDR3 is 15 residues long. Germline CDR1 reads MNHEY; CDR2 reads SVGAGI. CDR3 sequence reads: CASRRLAGRTDTQYF. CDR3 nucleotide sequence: TGTGCCAGCAGGCGACTAGCGGGACGGACAGATACGCAGTATTTT.

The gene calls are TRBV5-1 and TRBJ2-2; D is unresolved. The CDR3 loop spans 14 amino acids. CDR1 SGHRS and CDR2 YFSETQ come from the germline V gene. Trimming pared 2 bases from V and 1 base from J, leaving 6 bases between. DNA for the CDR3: TGCGCCAGCAGCTTTTTGGGGAACACCGGGGAGCTGTTTTTT. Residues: CASSFLGNTGELFF. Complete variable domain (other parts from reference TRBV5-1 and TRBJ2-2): KAGVTQTPRYLIKTRGQQVTLSCSPISGHRSVSWYQQTPGQGLQFLFEYFSETQRNKGNFPGRFSGRQFSNSRSEMNVSTLELGDSALYLCASSFLGNTGELFFGEGSRLTVL.

CDR3 amino acids: CASSSSSGSPRLPEQYF. CDR3 sequence (DNA): TGTGCCAGCAGCTCTTCTAGCGGGTCTCCACGATTGCCCGAGCAGTACTTC. This chain uses TRBV11-2 with TRBJ2-7; 8 nucleotides align to TRBD2. This CDR3 spans 17 amino acids. Germline lookup yields CDR1 SGHAT and CDR2 FQNNGV. Trimming removed 4 bases from V and 6 bases from J; junction bases left unmatched: 17.

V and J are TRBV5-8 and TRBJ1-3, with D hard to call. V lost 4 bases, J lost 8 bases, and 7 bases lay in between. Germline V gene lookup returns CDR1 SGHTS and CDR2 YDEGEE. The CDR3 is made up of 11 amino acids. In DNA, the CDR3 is TGTGCCAGCAGCGAGAGATACACCATATATTTT. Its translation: CASSERYTIYF.

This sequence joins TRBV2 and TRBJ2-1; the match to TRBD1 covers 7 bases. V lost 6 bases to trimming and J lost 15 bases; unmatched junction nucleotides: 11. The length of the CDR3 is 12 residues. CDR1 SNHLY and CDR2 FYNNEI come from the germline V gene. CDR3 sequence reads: CASSLHRGSLFF. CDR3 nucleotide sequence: TGTGCCAGCAGCCTACACAGGGGATCACTGTTCTTC.

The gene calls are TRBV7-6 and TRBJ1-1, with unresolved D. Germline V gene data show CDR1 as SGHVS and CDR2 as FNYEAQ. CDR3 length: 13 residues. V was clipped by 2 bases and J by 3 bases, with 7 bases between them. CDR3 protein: CASSLNLDTEAFF. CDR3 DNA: TGTGCCAGCAGCTTAAATTTGGACACTGAAGCTTTCTTT.

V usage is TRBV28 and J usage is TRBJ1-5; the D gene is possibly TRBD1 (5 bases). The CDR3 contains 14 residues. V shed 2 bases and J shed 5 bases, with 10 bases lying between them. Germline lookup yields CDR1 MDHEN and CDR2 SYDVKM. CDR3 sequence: CASSLMGVDQPQHF. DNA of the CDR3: TGTGCCAGCAGTTTAATGGGGGTCGATCAGCCCCAGCATTTT.